These T cell receptor beta chains were read from a single sample in a study of shared clonotypes between healthy human individuals. The table came from immunoSEQ multiplex PCR; TCRdb's copy has only in-frame clones and leaves some out. The data hold about 800,000 clones, with roughly 96% observed a single time. Sequencing input: naive CD8+ T cells sorted from blood. Receptors originate from a young man in good health. Each CDR3 is given with its conserved first and last residue. A D gene is named only where the DNA matches it firmly. Some rows mark clone size as missing; the rest say once, few, many or name a class of expanded clone.

>NA|once|TRBJ2-1|TRBV30
TGTGCCTGGAGTGTGCCTTCCAATGAGCAGTTCTTC
CAWSVPSNEQFF
>TRBD1|NA|TRBJ2-7|TRBV29-1
TGCAGCGTTGAGGGGACAGAGTACGAGCAGTACTTC
CSVEGTEYEQYF
>NA|once|TRBJ1-1|TRBV11-2
TGTGCCAGCAGCAGGCCAGGGCGGCCTGAAGCTTTCTTT
CASSRPGRPEAFF
>TRBD1|NA|TRBJ1-2|TRBV4-1
TGCGCCAGCAGCCAAGGAGAACAGGGGGCCGGTGGCTACACCTTC
CASSQGEQGAGGYTF
>NA|NA|TRBJ2-7|TRBV6-1
TGTGCCAGCCGGTCCTACGAGCAGTACTTC
CASRSYEQYF
>NA|NA|TRBJ2-7|TRBV21-1
TGTGCCAGCAGCAAAAGACAAGAGATAACGGGACAGGGAAAATACGAGCAGTACTTC
CASSKRQEITGQGKYEQYF
>NA|NA|TRBJ2-1|TRBV1
TGCACCAGCAGCCAAGTGGGACTACCTTGCAACAATGAGCAGTTCTTC
CTSSQVGLPCNNEQFF
>NA|NA|TRBJ1-2|TRBV29-1
TGCAGCGTGGGGGGAGGGCTGGGAGCTAACTATGGCTACACCTTC
CSVGGGLGANYGYTF
>TRBD2|NA|TRBJ2-7|TRBV7-8
TGTGCCAGCAGCCCAATACTAGCGGGAGATGAGTACGAGCAGTACTTC
CASSPILAGDEYEQYF
>TRBD2|NA|TRBJ2-1|TRBV7-9
TGTGCCAGCAGCTCCCGGACTAGCGGAACCTACAATGAGCAGTTCTTC
CASSSRTSGTYNEQFF
>TRBD1|NA|TRBJ2-1|TRBV6-6
TGTGCCAGCAGTTACTTGGGGAGCTCAGGGGGTGAGCAGTTCTTC
CASSYLGSSGGEQFF
>TRBD1|NA|TRBJ2-7|TRBV10-3
TGTGCCATCAGTCTCCCCCCCCACCCCGGGACAGGGATGGGGTACGAGCAGTACTTC
CAISLPPHPGTGMGYEQYF
>NA|NA|TRBJ1-1|TRBV6-5
TGTGCCAGCAGTTTCCAGGGACTTGAAGCTTTCTTT
CASSFQGLEAFF
>TRBD1|NA|TRBJ2-7|TRBV4-1
TGCGCCAGCAGCCAAGTCGGGACAGGGGGAGACGAGCAGTACTTC
CASSQVGTGGDEQYF